This note documents a single T cell receptor (beta chain) sequence. The data stem from a study of shared clonotypes between healthy human individuals. The wider study: In total, the donors were a couple of women and a few men aged 18 to 49.

Among the donors, all were Caucasian adults who lived in Nashville, Tennessee. Using immunoSEQ multiplex PCR, the repertoire was profiled, and TCRdb retains in-frame clones only, with some absent. Here the sample spans fewer than 1.6 million clones, approximately 98.5% being singletons. Sequenced: naive CD4+ T cells sorted from blood. Subset of the sample: CD45RA+ positively selected. This TCR was recovered from a man younger than 45 in good health.

CDR3 loop: CASSQDRARNTIYF. CDR3 nucleotides: TGTGCCAGCAGCCAGGACAGGGCCCGAAACACCATATATTTT. The chain employs TRBV7-2 and TRBJ1-3, with TRBD1 matching over 8 bases. The V and J ends lost 5 bases and 5 bases, in that order; junction bases with no gene match: 5. The CDR3 is made up of 14 amino acids. The germline CDR1 and CDR2 sequences are SGHTA and FQGNSA.